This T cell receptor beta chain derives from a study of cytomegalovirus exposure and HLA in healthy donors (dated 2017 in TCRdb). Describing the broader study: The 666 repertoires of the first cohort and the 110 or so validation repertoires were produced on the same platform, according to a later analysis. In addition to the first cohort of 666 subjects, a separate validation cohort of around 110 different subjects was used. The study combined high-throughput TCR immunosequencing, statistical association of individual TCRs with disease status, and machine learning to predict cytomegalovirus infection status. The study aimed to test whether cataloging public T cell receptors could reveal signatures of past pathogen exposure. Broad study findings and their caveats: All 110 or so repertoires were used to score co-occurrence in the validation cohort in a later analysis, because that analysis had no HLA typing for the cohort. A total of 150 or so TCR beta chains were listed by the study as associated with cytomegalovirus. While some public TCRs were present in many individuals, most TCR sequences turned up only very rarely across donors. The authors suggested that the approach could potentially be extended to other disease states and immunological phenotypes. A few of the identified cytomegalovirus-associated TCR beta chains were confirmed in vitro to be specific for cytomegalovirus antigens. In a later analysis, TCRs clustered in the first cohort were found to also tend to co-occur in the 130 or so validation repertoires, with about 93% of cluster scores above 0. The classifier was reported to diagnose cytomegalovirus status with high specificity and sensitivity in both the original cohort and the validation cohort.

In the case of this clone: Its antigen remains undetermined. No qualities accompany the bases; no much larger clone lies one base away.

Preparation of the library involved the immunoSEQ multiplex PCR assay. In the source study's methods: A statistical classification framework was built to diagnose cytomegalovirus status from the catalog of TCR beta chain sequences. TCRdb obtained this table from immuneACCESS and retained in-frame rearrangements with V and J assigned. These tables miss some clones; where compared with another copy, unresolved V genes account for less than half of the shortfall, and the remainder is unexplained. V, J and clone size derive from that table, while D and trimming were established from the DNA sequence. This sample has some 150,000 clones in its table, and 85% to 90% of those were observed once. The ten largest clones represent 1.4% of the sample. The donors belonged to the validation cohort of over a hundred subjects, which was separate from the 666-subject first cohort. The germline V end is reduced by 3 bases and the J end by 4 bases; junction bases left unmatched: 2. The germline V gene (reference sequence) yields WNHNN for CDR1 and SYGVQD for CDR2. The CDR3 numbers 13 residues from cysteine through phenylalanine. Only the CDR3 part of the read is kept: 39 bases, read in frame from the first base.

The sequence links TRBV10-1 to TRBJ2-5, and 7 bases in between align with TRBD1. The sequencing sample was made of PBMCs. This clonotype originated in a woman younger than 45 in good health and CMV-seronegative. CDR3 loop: CASSDPGGETQYF. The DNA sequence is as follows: TGCGCCAGCAGTGATCCAGGGGGAGAGACCCAGTACTTC.